The 22 T cell receptor beta chains listed next were all sequenced from one sample in a study of blood T cell repertoires in COVID-19. Data came from immunoSEQ multiplex PCR; TCRdb stores just in-frame clones and leaves some out. The sample has 200,000 to 250,000 clones, 70% to 85% seen once. Sequencing was performed on PBMCs or T cells enriched from blood (not recorded which). The receptor set was obtained from a woman aged 55-69 years who had recovered from COVID-19.

This CDR3 is CASSYSKAGDEQYF. As DNA, the CDR3 is TGTGCCAGCAGTTACTCGAAAGCGGGAGACGAGCAGTACTTC. The genes are TRBV6-5 and TRBJ2-7, with 8 bases aligning to TRBD2. V gave up 0 bases and J gave up 5 bases; unmatched junction bases: 3. The CDR3 totals 14 residues. Germline V gives CDR1 MNHEY, CDR2 SVGAGI.

The chain carries TRBV10-1 and TRBJ2-3; D perhaps matches TRBD2 (6 bases). Germline CDR1 reads WNHNN; CDR2 reads SYGVQD (reference sequence). The V end was cut by 4 bases, the J end by 6 bases, with 11 bases between. The CDR3 consists of 13 residues. Written as DNA, the CDR3 is TGCGCCAGCAGTGCGGGAGACACCGATACGCAGTATTTT. This translates into CASSAGDTDTQYF.

This clone was seen once. V gene TRBV5-6 combines with J gene TRBJ1-1; perhaps TRBD1 as D (6 bases). The CDR3 is 16 amino acids. V dropped 0 bases and J dropped 0 bases, with 12 bases sitting between them. CDR1 is SGHDT and CDR2 is YYEEEE in the germline V gene. CDR3 residues: CASSLDRALVNTEAFF. In DNA form, the CDR3 reads TGTGCCAGCAGCTTGGACAGGGCCCTGGTGAACACTGAAGCTTTCTTT.

The gene calls are TRBV2 and TRBJ2-2; D remains ambiguous. The V end was cut by 5 bases, the J end by 1 base, with 8 bases between. The CDR3 contains 14 residues. CDR1 is SNHLY and CDR2 is FYNNEI in the germline V gene. CDR3 nucleotides: TGTGCCAGCAGTCCCACCGGGAACACCGGGGAGCTGTTTTTT. The encoded protein is CASSPTGNTGELFF.

The rearrangement uses TRBV27 and TRBJ1-5, with no clear D. Trimming took off 8 bases at V and 6 bases at J, with 20 bases between the two ends. CDR3 length: 15 residues. Germline CDR1 reads MNHEY; CDR2 reads SMNVEV (reference sequence). CDR3: CASSPGEGTGQPQHF. In DNA form, the CDR3 reads TGTGCCAGCTCCCCCGGGGAGGGAACGGGTCAGCCCCAGCATTTT.

This sequence joins TRBV3-1 (or the pseudogene TRBV3-2) and TRBJ2-7; D gene ambiguous. The CDR3 is 16 amino acids. V lost 0 bases and J 2 bases, leaving 14 bases between the germline ends. The germline gives CDR1 LGHDT, CDR2 YNNKEL (reference sequence). The CDR3 loop reads CASSQDLVLAAYEQYF. The CDR3 coding sequence is TGTGCCAGCAGCCAAGATTTGGTCCTCGCGGCCTACGAGCAGTACTTC.

The V call is TRBV11-3, the J call TRBJ2-2, with TRBD1 matching over 10 bases. V lost 5 bases to trimming and J lost 5 bases; unmatched junction nucleotides: 5. The CDR3 has 15 residues. Germline lookup yields CDR1 SGHNT and CDR2 YENEEA. The CDR3 bases are TGTGCCAGCAGCCCGGGACAGGGGACGACCGGGGAGCTGTTTTTT. Translation: CASSPGQGTTGELFF.

The genes are TRBV7-8 and TRBJ2-7, with 9 bases that match TRBD1. CDR1 is SGHVS and CDR2 is FQNEAQ in the germline V gene. The CDR3 extends over 15 amino acids. The ends lost 0 bases at V and 5 bases at J; junction bases unmatched: 5. The CDR3 nucleotides read TGTGCCAGCAGCTTAGCCGGGACAGGGTTCAACGAGCAGTACTTC. Translating gives CASSLAGTGFNEQYF.

The chain employs TRBV5-5 and TRBJ2-7, with TRBD1 identical over 7 bases. This CDR3 is built from 15 residues. In germline, CDR1 is SGHKS, CDR2 YYEKEE (reference sequence). Trimming cost V 4 bases and J 7 bases; bases outside gene matches: 14. CDR3 nucleotide sequence: TGTGCCAGCAGCCTTCAAACGGGACAGCTTGAGGAGCAGTACTTC. Protein sequence: CASSLQTGQLEEQYF.

The V call is TRBV4-3, the J call TRBJ1-6; D not resolved. Per germline, CDR1 LGHNA and CDR2 YSLEER. The CDR3 contains 17 residues. The V gene lost 8 bases and the J gene lost 3 bases, with 20 bases spanning the gap. CDR3 residues: CASWTMPESFYNSPLHF. The CDR3 bases are TGCGCCAGCTGGACTATGCCAGAAAGTTTCTATAATTCACCCCTCCACTTT.

This clone has a single count. The CDR3, as DNA: TGTGCCAGTAGTATCGGGGGGAAGGACTATGGCTACACCTTC. Its protein product is CASSIGGKDYGYTF. The chain recombines TRBV19 with TRBJ1-2, with a tentative D call TRBD1 (5 bases). Trimming left V 3 bases short and J 3 bases short, with 11 bases between. In germline, CDR1 is LNHDA, CDR2 SQIVND (reference sequence). This CDR3 has 14 residues.

This clone appeared a few times. The CDR3 reads CASSFSGHLTGELFF. The CDR3 nucleotides read TGTGCCAGTAGTTTTAGCGGGCACCTCACCGGGGAGCTGTTTTTT. The chain has TRBV19 and TRBJ2-2; TRBD2 agrees at 7 bases. V shed 5 bases and J 4 bases; nucleotides not matched to a gene: 7. This CDR3 is 15 amino acids long. Per the germline V gene, CDR1 is LNHDA and CDR2 is SQIVND (reference sequence).

The chain uses TRBV4-1 and TRBJ2-2; 8 bases align to TRBD2. The CDR3 runs 18 residues. The V segment lost 7 bases and the J segment 6 bases; nucleotides outside the gene matches: 19. Germline V gene sequence: CDR1 MGHRA, CDR2 YSYEKL. The CDR3 protein is CASNPAPKGLAEAGELFF. The CDR3 nucleotides are TGCGCCAGCAACCCTGCCCCCAAAGGACTAGCCGAGGCCGGGGAGCTGTTTTTT.

The J gene is TRBJ1-6, the V gene TRBV19, with a weak D call TRBD1 (5 bases). The CDR3 has 13 residues. Germline V CDR1 and CDR2: LNHDA, SQIVND (reference sequence). V lost 5 bases, J lost 7 bases, and 9 bases lay in between. The CDR3 spells CASSQQENSPLHF. The CDR3 nucleotides read TGTGCCAGTAGTCAACAGGAAAATTCACCCCTCCACTTT. Drawing the rest from reference TRBV19 and TRBJ1-6, the complete variable domain is DGGITQSPKYLFRKEGQNVTLSCEQNLNHDAMYWYRQDPGQGLRLIYYSQIVNDFQKGDIAEGYSVSREKKESFPLTVTSAQKNPTAFYLCASSQQENSPLHFGNGTRLTVT.

This chain links TRBV5-1 with TRBJ1-2, with 9 positions matching TRBD1. Germline lookup yields CDR1 SGHRS and CDR2 YFSETQ. The CDR3 is 17 residues long. V gave up 3 bases and J gave up 2 bases; unmatched junction bases: 11. As DNA, the CDR3 is TGCGCCAGCAGCTCCATATTAACCGGGACAGGGAACTATGGCTACACCTTC. Its protein is CASSSILTGTGNYGYTF. Together with reference TRBV5-1 and TRBJ1-2, the CDR3 gives the full variable domain: KAGVTQTPRYLIKTRGQQVTLSCSPISGHRSVSWYQQTPGQGLQFLFEYFSETQRNKGNFPGRFSGRQFSNSRSEMNVSTLELGDSALYLCASSSILTGTGNYGYTFGSGTRLTVV.

The genes are TRBV6-5 and TRBJ2-3; 14 nucleotides agree with TRBD2. Germline loops: CDR1 MNHEY, CDR2 SVGAGI. The V segment lost 6 bases and the J segment 5 bases; nucleotides outside the gene matches: 4. The CDR3 extends over 15 amino acids. CDR3 protein: CASRTSGGAVDTQYF. The CDR3 nucleotides read TGTGCCAGCAGGACTAGCGGGGGGGCCGTAGATACGCAGTATTTT.

CDR3 DNA: TGTGCCAGCCGCCGGGACACCAACTATGGCTACACCTTC. Translated: CASRRDTNYGYTF. The chain employs TRBV6-5 and TRBJ1-2; weak D call: TRBD1 (6 bases). Per germline, CDR1 MNHEY and CDR2 SVGAGI. This CDR3 has 13 residues. V lost 8 bases and J lost 2, with 12 bases in between.

The gene calls are TRBV7-9 and TRBJ1-1, with 7 bases matching TRBD1. This CDR3 is 14 amino acids long. In germline, CDR1 is SEHNR, CDR2 FQNEAQ (reference sequence). After removal of 2 bases from V and 7 bases from J, the junction contained 7 bases not matched to a gene. The DNA for the CDR3 is TGTGCCAGCAGCTTAATAGGGGGCTCTGGTGAAGCTTTCTTT. Amino acid sequence: CASSLIGGSGEAFF.

This clone was detected only a few times. This specimen includes other DNA sequences encoding the same CDR3. The chain couples TRBV2 to TRBJ1-6; TRBD1 matches at 8 bases. The CDR3 is made up of 13 amino acids. CDR1 and CDR2 from the germline V gene are SNHLY and FYNNEI. The ends lost 9 bases at V and 4 bases at J; junction bases unmatched: 2. CDR3 in amino acids: CARGTGYNSPLHF. The CDR3 DNA reads TGTGCCAGAGGGACAGGATATAATTCACCCCTCCACTTT.

This clone was found once. V gene TRBV6-5 combines with J gene TRBJ2-3; 7 bases map to TRBD2. J gave up 4 bases and V 6 bases, and 10 bases lay outside the gene matches. Per the germline V gene, CDR1 is MNHEY and CDR2 is SVGAGI. The CDR3 extends over 15 amino acids. CDR3 coding DNA: TGTGCCAGCAGCAGCCCGGGACTAATGGCAGATACGCAGTATTTT. Amino acid sequence: CASSSPGLMADTQYF.

The chain has TRBV13 and TRBJ2-2; TRBD1 matches at 9 bases. This CDR3 spans 16 amino acids. Germline lookup yields CDR1 PRHDT and CDR2 FYEKMQ (reference sequence). V trimming: 1 base; J trimming: 5 bases; junction bases outside the gene matches: 5. CDR3 sequence: CASSLEATGGTGELFF. The CDR3 DNA is TGTGCCAGCAGCTTAGAAGCGACAGGGGGAACCGGGGAGCTGTTTTTT.

The chain carries TRBV2 and TRBJ2-2; D is perhaps TRBD1 (6 bases). The CDR3 is 13 residues long. Deletions cut 6 bases from V and 5 bases from J, with 10 bases between. Germline CDR1 reads SNHLY; CDR2 reads FYNNEI. The CDR3 sequence: CASSYRATGELFF. In DNA form, the CDR3 reads TGTGCCAGCAGCTACAGGGCTACCGGGGAGCTGTTTTTT.